This TCR beta chain was captured in a study of T cells in localized non-small cell lung cancer. Study outcomes and limitations: Only one tumor region was sequenced, so heterogeneity remains possible. In the blood, greater T cell density corresponded to longer overall survival. Median approximately 61 top-100 tumor clones were shared with paired adjacent lung.

This clone is classed as medium-sized (0.01 to 0.1%). Its antigen is not identified. The junction had 4 bases not matched to a gene; V was cut back by 4 bases and J by 2 bases. The CDR3 has 15 residues. Looked up from germline, CDR1 is MNHGY and CDR2 is SAAAGT. Clones were sequenced by immunoSEQ multiplex PCR, and TCRdb holds only the in-frame ones, with some missing. The table shows more than 800 clones, with roughly 22% occurring only once. This clonotype was obtained from a male donor at least 60 years old with stage I lung adenocarcinoma. The source was normal lung tissue next to the tumor, collected before any cancer treatment. The chain recombines TRBV6-8 with TRBJ2-3; TRBD2 matches 9 bases. The CDR3 is CASSFSGGPTDTQYF. The CDR3 DNA follows: TGTGCCAGCAGTTTTAGCGGGGGACCCACAGATACGCAGTATTTT.